The clone carrying this T cell receptor (beta chain) was observed at least ten times. TCRdb recomputed calls from the RT-PCR reads with MiXCR, one row per CDR3 protein. The sample yields tens of thousands of distinct CDR3 sequences, less than 5% seen once. The data were taken from a study of patients and donors after allogeneic stem cell transplantation. The CDR3 consists of 15 residues. Germline CDR1 is KGHDR and CDR2 is SFDVKD. The V and J ends lost 3 bases and 0 bases respectively, with 9 bases between them. The sample comprised blood, either unsorted or a sorted T cell fraction (not recorded which). The sequence derives from a human donor who was either an allogeneic HSCT recipient or a stem cell or donor lymphocyte infusion donor (not recorded which). It is not recorded whose cells these are; they may come from a transplant donor. The chain employs TRBV24-1 and TRBJ2-3; no firm D call. CDR3 bases: TGTGCCACCAGTGATGCAGGCACTAGCACAGATACGCAGTATTTT. This gives the protein CATSDAGTSTDTQYF.